This TCR beta chain is from a study of blood T cell repertoires in COVID-19. This clone has just one count. Trimming took off 6 bases at V and 4 bases at J, with 9 bases between the two ends. Germline-derived CDR1 and CDR2 are MNHEY and SVGAGI. This CDR3 is built from 12 residues. Under the authors' procedure: From reference gene primer amplification, estimates of nucleated cell counts were derived. Measured with immunoSEQ multiplex PCR; TCRdb has only the in-frame clones, and not every one. The DNA was the basis for D and trimming; V, J and clone size are from that table. The data show around 29,000 clones, about 90% seen once.

The receptor's source is a human donor in a cohort sampled during active COVID-19. The specimen sequenced was peripheral blood. The V call is TRBV6-5, the J call TRBJ1-1; no clear D. CDR3 in DNA: TGTGCCAGCAGCCGAACGGGCACTGAAGCTTTCTTT. It codes for CASSRTGTEAFF.